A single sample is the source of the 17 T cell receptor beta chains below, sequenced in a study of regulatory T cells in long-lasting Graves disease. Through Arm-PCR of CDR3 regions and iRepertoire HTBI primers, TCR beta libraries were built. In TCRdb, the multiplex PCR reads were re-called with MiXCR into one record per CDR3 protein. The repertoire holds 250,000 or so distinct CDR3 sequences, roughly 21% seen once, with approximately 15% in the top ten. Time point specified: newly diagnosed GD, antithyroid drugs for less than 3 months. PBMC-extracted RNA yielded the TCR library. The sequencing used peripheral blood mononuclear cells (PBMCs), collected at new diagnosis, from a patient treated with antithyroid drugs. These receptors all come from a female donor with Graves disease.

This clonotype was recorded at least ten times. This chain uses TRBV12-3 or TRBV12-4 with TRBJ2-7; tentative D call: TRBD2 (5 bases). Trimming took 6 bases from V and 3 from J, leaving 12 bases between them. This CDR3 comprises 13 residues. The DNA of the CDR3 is TGTGCCAGCAGCGCTGGACTTAGCTACGAGCAGTACTTC. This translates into CASSAGLSYEQYF.

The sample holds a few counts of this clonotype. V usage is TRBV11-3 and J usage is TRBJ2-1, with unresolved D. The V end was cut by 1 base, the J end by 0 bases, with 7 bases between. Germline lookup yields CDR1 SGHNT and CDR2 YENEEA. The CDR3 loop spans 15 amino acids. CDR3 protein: CASSLVLSSYNEQFF. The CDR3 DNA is TGTGCCAGCAGCTTAGTCTTGAGCTCCTACAATGAGCAGTTCTTC.

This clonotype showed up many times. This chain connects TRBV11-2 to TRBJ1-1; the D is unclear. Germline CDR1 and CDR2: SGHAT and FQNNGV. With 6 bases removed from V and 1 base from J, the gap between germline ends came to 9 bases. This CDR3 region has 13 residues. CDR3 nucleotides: TGTGCCAGCAGTCAAACAGAGAACACTGAAGCTTTCTTT. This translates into CASSQTENTEAFF.

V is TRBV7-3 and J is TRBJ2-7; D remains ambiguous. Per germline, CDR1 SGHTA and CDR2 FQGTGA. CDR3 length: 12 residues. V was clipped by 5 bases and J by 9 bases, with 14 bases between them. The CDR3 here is CASSPTWPMQYF. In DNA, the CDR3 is TGTGCCAGCAGCCCCACATGGCCCATGCAGTACTTC.

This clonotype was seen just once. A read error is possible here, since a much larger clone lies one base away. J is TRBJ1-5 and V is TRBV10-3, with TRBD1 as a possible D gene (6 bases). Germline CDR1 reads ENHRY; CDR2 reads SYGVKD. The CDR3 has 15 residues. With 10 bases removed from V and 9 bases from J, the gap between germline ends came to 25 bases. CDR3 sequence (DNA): TGTGCCAGCACCCCAGGACAGACCCCTGGAGGGCCCCAGCATTTT. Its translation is CASTPGQTPGGPQHF.

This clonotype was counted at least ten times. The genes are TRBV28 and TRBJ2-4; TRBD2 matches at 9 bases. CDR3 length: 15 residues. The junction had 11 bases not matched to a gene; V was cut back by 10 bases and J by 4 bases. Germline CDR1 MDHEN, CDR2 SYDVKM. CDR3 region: CATYSGGFQKNIQYF. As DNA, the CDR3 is TGTGCCACCTACAGCGGGGGGTTCCAGAAAAACATTCAGTACTTC.

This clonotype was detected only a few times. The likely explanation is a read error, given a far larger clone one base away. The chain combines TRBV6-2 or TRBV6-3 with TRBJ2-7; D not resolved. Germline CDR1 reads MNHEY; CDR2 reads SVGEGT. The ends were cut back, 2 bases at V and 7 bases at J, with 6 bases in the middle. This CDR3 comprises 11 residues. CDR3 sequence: CASSYVNEQYF. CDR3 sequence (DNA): TGTGCCAGCAGTTACGTCAATGAGCAGTACTTC.

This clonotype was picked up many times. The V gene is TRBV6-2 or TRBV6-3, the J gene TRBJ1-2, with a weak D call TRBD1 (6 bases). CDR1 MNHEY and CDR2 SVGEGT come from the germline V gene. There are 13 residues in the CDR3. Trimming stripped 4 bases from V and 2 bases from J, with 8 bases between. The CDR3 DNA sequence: TGTGCCAGCAGTTCACAGGGAAACTATGGCTACACCTTC. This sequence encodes CASSSQGNYGYTF.

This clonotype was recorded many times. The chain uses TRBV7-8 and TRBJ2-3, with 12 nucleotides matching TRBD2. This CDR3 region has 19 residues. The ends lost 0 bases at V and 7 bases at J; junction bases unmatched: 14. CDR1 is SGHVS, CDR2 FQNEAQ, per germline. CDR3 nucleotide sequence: TGTGCCAGCAGCTTAGCGGTGGGGGGAGTACTAGCGGGAGGACATACGCAGTATTTT. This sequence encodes CASSLAVGGVLAGGHTQYF. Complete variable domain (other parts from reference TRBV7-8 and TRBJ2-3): GAGVSQSPRYKVAKRGQDVALRCDPISGHVSLFWYQQALGQGPEFLTYFQNEAQLDKSGLPSDRFFAERPEGSVSTLKIQRTQQEDSAVYLCASSLAVGGVLAGGHTQYFGPGTRLTVL.

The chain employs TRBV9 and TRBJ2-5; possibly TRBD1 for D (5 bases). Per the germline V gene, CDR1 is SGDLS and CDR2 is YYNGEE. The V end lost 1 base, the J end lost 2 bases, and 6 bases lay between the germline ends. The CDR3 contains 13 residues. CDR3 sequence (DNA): TGTGCCAGCAGCGTAAGACAGCAAGAGACCCAGTACTTC. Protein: CASSVRQQETQYF. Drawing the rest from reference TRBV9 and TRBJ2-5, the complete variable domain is DSGVTQTPKHLITATGQRVTLRCSPRSGDLSVYWYQQSLDQGLQFLIQYYNGEERAKGNILERFSAQQFPDLHSELNLSSLELGDSALYFCASSVRQQETQYFGPGTRLLVL.

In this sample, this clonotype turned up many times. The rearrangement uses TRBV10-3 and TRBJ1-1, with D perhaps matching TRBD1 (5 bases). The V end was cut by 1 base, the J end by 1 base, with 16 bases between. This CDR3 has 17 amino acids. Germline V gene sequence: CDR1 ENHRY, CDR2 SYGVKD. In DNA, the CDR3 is TGTGCCATCAGTGAGTTGGGACCGGCGGGTTCGAACACTGAAGCTTTCTTT. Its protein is CAISELGPAGSNTEAFF.

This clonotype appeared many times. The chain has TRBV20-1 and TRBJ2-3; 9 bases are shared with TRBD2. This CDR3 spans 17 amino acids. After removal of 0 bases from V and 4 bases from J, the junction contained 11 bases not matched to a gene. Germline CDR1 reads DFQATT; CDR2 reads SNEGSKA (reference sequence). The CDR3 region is CSARDLPQRGVADTQYF. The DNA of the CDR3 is TGCAGTGCTAGAGATCTTCCCCAGCGGGGGGTGGCAGATACGCAGTATTTT.

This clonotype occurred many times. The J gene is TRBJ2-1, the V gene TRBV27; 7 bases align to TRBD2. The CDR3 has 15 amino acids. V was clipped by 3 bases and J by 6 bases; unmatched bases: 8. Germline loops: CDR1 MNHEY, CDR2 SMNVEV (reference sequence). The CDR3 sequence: CASSFRVGGPNEQFF. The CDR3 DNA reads TGTGCCAGCAGTTTTAGGGTGGGAGGGCCCAATGAGCAGTTCTTC.

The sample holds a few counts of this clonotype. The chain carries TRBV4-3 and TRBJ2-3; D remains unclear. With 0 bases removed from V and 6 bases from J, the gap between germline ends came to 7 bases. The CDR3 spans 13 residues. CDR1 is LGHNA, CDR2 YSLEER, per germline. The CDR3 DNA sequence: TGCGCCAGCAGCCAAGACATCGGGGATACGCAGTATTTT. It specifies CASSQDIGDTQYF.

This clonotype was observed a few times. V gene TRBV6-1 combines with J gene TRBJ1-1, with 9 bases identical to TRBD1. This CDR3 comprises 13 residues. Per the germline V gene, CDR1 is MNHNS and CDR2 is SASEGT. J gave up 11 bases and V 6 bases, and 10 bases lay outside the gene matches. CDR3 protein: CASSIDRGVDAFF. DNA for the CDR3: TGTGCCAGCAGCATCGACAGGGGGGTGGACGCTTTCTTT.

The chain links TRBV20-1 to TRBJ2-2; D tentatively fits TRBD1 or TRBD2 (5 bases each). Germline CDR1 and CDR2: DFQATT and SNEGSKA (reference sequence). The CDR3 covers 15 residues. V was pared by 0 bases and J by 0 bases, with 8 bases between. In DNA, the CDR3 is TGCAGTGCTAGAGATCCGGGGCCGAACACCGGGGAGCTGTTTTTT. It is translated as CSARDPGPNTGELFF.

CDR3: CASSLYNSPLHF. CDR3 nucleotides: TGTGCCAGCAGCTTGTATAATTCACCCCTCCACTTT. This rearrangement joins TRBV5-6 to TRBJ1-6; D call uncertain. Trimming removed 1 base at V and 4 bases at J, with 0 bases between. This CDR3 is 12 amino acids long. Germline loops: CDR1 SGHDT, CDR2 YYEEEE.